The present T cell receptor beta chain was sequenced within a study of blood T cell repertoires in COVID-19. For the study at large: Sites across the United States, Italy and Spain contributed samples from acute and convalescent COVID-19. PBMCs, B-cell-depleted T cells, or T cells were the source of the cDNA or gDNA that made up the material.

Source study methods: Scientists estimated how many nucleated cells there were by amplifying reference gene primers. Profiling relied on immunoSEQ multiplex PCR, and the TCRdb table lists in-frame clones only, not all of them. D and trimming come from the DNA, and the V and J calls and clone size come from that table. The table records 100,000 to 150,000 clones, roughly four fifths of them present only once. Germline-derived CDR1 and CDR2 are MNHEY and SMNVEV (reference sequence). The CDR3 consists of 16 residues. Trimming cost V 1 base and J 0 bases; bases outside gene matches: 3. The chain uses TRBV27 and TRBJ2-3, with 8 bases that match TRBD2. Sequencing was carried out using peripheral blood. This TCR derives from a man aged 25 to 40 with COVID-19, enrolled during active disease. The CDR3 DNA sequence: TGTGCCAGCAGTTTATGGACGGGGGGGAGCACAGATACGCAGTATTTT. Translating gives CASSLWTGGSTDTQYF.